This T cell receptor (beta chain) was captured by sequencing in a study of blood T cell repertoires in COVID-19. Germline loops: CDR1 SGHTA, CDR2 FQGTGA. There are 16 residues in the CDR3. V lost 5 bases to trimming and J lost 2 bases, with 16 bases between them. Sequencing was performed with immunoSEQ multiplex PCR; in TCRdb, only in-frame clones are kept and a portion is missing. In the table there are around 100,000 clones, roughly nine tenths of which are singletons. Input material: peripheral blood. This chain links TRBV7-3 with TRBJ2-1; D is perhaps TRBD1 (6 bases). The sequence was collected from a man in his fifties in a cohort sampled during active COVID-19. CDR3 loop: CASSTSTGSPYNEQFF. In DNA, the CDR3 is TGTGCCAGCAGCACCTCGACAGGTTCCCCCTACAATGAGCAGTTCTTC.